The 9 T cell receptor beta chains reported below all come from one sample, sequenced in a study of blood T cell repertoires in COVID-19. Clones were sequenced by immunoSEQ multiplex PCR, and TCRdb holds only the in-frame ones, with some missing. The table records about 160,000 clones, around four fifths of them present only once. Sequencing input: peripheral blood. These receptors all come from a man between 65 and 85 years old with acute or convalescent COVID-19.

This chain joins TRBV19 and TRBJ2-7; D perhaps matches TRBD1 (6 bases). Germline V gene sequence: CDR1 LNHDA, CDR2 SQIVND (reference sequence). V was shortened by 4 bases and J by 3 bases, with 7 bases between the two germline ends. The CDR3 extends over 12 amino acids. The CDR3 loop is CASSNRDYEQYF. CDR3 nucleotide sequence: TGTGCCAGTAGTAACAGGGACTACGAGCAGTACTTC.

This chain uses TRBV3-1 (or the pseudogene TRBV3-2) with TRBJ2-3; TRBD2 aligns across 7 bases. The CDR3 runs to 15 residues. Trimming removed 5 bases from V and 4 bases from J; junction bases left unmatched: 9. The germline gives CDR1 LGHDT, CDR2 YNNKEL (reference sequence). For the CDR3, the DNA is TGTGCCAGCAGCGAACGGACTAGGGGCGCAGATACGCAGTATTTT. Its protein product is CASSERTRGADTQYF.

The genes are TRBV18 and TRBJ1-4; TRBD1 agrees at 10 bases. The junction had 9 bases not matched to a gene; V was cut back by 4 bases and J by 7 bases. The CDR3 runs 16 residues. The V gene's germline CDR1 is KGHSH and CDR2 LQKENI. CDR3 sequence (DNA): TGTGCCAGCTCACAGTCCGCCGGGACAGGGGCTGAAAAACTGTTTTTT. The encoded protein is CASSQSAGTGAEKLFF.

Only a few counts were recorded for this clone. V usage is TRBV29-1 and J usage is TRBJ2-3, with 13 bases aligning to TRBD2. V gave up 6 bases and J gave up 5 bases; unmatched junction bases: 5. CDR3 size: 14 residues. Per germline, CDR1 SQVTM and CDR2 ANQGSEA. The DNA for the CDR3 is TGCAGCGTCCAGACTAGCGGGGGGATAGATACGCAGTATTTT. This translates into CSVQTSGGIDTQYF.

In nucleotides, the CDR3 is TGTGCCAGCAGCCAAGCGTTAGTGACTAGCGGCATTGACGAGCAGTTCTTC. Translation gives CASSQALVTSGIDEQFF. The chain uses TRBV4-2 and TRBJ2-1; 9 bases agree with TRBD2. The CDR3 covers 17 residues. V gave up 1 base and J gave up 10 bases; unmatched junction bases: 14. Germline V gene sequence: CDR1 LGHNA, CDR2 YNFKEQ.

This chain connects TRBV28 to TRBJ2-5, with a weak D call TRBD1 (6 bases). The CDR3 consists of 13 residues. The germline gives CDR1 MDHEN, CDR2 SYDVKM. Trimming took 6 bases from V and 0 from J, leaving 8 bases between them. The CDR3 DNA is TGTGCCAGCAGGGGACAAGACCAAGAGACCCAGTACTTC. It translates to CASRGQDQETQYF. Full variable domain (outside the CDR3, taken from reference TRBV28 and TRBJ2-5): DVKVTQSSRYLVKRTGEKVFLECVQDMDHENMFWYRQDPGLGLRLIYFSYDVKMKEKGDIPEGYSVSREKKERFSLILESASTNQTSMYLCASRGQDQETQYFGPGTRLLVL.

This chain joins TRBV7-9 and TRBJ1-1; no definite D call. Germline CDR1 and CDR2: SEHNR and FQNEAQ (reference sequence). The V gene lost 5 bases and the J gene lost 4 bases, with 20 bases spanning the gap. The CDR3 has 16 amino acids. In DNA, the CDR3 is TGTGCCAGCAGCCGTGGTCGGCAGGTGAGAGCCACTGAAGCTTTCTTT. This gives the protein CASSRGRQVRATEAFF.

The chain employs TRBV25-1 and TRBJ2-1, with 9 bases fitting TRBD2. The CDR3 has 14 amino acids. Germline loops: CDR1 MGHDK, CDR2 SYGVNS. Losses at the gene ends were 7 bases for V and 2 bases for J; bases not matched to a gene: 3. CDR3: CASNPSGAYNEQFF. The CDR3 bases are TGTGCCAGCAACCCTAGCGGGGCCTACAATGAGCAGTTCTTC.

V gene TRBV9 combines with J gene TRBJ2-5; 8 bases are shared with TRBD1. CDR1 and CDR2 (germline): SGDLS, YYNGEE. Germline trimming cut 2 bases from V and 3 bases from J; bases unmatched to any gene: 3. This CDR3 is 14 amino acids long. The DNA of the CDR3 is TGTGCCAGCAGCGTCGGACAGGGCAAAGAGACCCAGTACTTC. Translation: CASSVGQGKETQYF.